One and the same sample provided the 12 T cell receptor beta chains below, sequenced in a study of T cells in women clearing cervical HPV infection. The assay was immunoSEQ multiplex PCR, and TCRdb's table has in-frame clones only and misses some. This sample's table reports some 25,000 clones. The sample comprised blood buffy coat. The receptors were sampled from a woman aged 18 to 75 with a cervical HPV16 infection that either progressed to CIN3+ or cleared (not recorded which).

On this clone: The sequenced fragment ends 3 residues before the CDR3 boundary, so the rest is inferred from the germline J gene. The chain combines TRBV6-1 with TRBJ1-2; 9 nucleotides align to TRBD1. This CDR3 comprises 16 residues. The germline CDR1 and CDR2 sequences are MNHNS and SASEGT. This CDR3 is CASSELGTGSTDTYTF. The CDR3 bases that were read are TGTGCCAGCAGTGAATTAGGGACAGGGAGCACAGATACC.

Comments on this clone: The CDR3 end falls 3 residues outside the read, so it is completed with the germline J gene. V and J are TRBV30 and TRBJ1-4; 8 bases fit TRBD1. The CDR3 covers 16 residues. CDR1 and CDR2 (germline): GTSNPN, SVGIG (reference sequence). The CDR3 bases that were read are TGTGCCTGGAGCAGCCAGGGGGCGGCTGGGGCCAACGTA. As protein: CAWSSQGAAGANV. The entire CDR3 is CAWSSQGAAGANVLFF.

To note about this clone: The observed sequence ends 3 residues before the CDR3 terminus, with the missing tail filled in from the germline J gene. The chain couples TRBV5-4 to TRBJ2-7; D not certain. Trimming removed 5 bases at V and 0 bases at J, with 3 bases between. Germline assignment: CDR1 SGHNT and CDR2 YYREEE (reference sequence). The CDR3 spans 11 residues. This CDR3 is CASSYSYEQYF. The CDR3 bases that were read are TGTGCCAGCAGTTACTCCTACGAG.

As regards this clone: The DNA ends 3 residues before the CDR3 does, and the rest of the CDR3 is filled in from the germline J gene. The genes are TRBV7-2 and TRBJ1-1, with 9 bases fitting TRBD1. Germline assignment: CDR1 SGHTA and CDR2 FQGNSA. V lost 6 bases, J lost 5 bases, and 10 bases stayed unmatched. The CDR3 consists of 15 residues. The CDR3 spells CASSPRDRDATEAFF. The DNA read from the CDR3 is TGTGCCAGCAGTCCGAGGGACAGGGACGCTACTGAA.

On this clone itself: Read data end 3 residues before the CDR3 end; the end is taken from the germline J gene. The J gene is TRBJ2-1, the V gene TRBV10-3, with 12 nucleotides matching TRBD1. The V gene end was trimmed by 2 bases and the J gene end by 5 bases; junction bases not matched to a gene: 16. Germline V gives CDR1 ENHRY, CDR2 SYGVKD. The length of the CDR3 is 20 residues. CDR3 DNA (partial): TGTGCCATCAGTGAGATACCGGGACAGGGGGCTTCATATATGGACAATGAG. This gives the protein CAISEIPGQGASYMDNE. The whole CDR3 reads CAISEIPGQGASYMDNEQFF.

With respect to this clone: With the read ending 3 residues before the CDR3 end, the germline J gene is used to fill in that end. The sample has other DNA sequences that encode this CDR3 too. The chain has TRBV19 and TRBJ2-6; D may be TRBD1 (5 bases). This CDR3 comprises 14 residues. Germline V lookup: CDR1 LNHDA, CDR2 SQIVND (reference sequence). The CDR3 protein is CASSYPGNNSLLTF. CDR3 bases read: TGTGCCAGTAGTTACCCAGGGAATAATTCCCTC. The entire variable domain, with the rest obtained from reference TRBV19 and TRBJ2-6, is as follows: DGGITQSPKYLFRKEGQNVTLSCEQNLNHDAMYWYRQDPGQGLRLIYYSQIVNDFQKGDIAEGYSVSREKKESFPLTVTSAQKNPTAFYLCASSYPGNNSLLTFGAGSRLTVL.

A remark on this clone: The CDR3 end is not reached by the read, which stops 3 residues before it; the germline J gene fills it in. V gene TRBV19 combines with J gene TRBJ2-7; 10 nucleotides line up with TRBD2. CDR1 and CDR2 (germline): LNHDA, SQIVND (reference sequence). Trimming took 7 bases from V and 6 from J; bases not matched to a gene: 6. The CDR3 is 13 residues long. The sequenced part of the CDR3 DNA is TGTGCCAGTAAGCGGGAGGGGTATGGCGAG. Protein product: CASKREGYGE. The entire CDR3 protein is CASKREGYGEQYF.

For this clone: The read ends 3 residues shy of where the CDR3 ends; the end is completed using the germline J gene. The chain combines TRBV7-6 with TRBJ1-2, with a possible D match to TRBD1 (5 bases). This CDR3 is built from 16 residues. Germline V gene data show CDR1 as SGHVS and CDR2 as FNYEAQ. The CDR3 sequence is CASSLMGLAGVNDYTF. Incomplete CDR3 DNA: TGTGCCAGCAGCTTAATGGGGCTAGCGGGAGTCAACGAC.

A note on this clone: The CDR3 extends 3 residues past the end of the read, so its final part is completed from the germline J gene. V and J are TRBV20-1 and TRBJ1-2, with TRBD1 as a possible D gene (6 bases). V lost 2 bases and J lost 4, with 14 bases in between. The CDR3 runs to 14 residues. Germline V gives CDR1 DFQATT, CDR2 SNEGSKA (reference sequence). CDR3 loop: CSARFIGGFYGYTF. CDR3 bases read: TGCAGTGCTAGATTCATTGGGGGCTTCTATGGC.

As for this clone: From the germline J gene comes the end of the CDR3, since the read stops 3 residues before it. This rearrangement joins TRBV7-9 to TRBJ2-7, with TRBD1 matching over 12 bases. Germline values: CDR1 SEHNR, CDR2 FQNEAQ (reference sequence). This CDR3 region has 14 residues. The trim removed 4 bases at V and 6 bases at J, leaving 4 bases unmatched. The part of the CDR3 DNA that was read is TGTGCCAGCAGCTCCGGGACAGGGGGCGTCGAG. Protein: CASSSGTGGVE. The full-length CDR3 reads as CASSSGTGGVEQYF.

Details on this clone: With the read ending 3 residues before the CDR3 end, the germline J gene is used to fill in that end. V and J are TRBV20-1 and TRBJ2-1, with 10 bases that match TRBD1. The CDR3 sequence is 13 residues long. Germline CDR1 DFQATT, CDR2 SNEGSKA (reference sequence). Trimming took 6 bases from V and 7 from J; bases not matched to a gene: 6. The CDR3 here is CSASGQGGNEQFF. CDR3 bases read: TGCAGTGCCAGTGGACAGGGGGGTAATGAG.

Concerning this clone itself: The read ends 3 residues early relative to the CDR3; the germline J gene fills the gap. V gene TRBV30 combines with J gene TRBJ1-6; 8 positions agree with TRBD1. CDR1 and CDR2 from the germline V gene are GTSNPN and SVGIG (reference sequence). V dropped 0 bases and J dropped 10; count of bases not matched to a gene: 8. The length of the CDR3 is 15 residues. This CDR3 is CAWSVSQGARSPLHF. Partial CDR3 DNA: TGTGCCTGGAGTGTTAGCCAGGGGGCAAGGTCACCC.